These 17 T cell receptor beta chains originate from one sample sequenced in a study of blood T cell repertoires in COVID-19. The table came from immunoSEQ multiplex PCR; TCRdb's copy has only in-frame clones and leaves some out. The table includes around 130,000 clones, around nine tenths detected once. The sample taken for sequencing was peripheral blood. The origin of the receptors is a human donor in a cohort sampled during active COVID-19.

This clone was counted once. V gene TRBV7-9 combines with J gene TRBJ1-1, with TRBD1 identical over 7 bases. The germline V gene encodes CDR1 SEHNR and CDR2 FQNEAQ (reference sequence). The CDR3 loop spans 15 amino acids. J lost 1 base, V lost 4 bases, and 6 bases had no gene match. The CDR3 region has the DNA TGTGCCAGCAGCTCCGGGACAGTATCGAACACTGAAGCTTTCTTT. Amino acid sequence: CASSSGTVSNTEAFF.

This chain uses TRBV7-2 with TRBJ2-7; 7 bases agree with TRBD1. Per the germline V gene, CDR1 is SGHTA and CDR2 is FQGNSA. This CDR3 comprises 14 residues. V gave up 6 bases and J gave up 6 bases; unmatched junction bases: 11. CDR3: CASRSSSKGAEQYF. The CDR3 DNA sequence: TGTGCCAGCAGATCCTCTAGCAAGGGGGCCGAGCAGTACTTC.

The chain couples TRBV11-2 to TRBJ2-7; TRBD2 might be the D (6 bases). V was shortened by 3 bases and J by 3 bases, with 12 bases between the two germline ends. The CDR3 is 14 amino acids. Germline V CDR1 and CDR2: SGHAT, FQNNGV. CDR3: CASSLVDGGYEQYF. The CDR3, as DNA: TGTGCCAGCAGCTTGGTGGACGGGGGCTACGAGCAGTACTTC.

Only a few counts were recorded for this clone. The rearrangement links TRBV30 to TRBJ2-7; 7 positions match TRBD2. CDR3 length: 13 residues. Germline loops: CDR1 GTSNPN, CDR2 SVGIG (reference sequence). Trimming took 4 bases from V and 1 from J; bases not matched to a gene: 4. CDR3 in amino acids: CAWMGGGSYEQYF. CDR3 bases: TGTGCCTGGATGGGGGGGGGATCCTACGAGCAGTACTTC.

A single count supports this clone. The rearrangement uses TRBV7-3 and TRBJ2-6; tentatively, D is TRBD2 (5 bases). The germline CDR1 and CDR2 sequences are SGHTA and FQGTGA. CDR3 length: 16 amino acids. Trimming stripped 2 bases from V and 2 bases from J, with 10 bases between. CDR3 amino acids: CASSLAVGAGANVLTF. The CDR3 DNA reads TGTGCCAGCAGCTTAGCAGTGGGAGCTGGGGCCAACGTCCTGACTTTC.

The rearrangement joins TRBV3-1 (or the pseudogene TRBV3-2) to TRBJ2-1; possible D gene TRBD2, 6 bases. Trimming stripped 4 bases from V and 4 bases from J, with 20 bases between. CDR3 length: 17 amino acids. Germline CDR1 LGHDT, CDR2 YNNKEL (reference sequence). The DNA for the CDR3 is TGTGCCAGCAGCCTTCTCGGCGGCGGGACGGGATACAATGAGCAGTTCTTC. It codes for CASSLLGGGTGYNEQFF.

This rearrangement joins TRBV5-6 to TRBJ1-5; TRBD1 is a possible D gene (6 bases). CDR3 length: 14 residues. In germline, CDR1 is SGHDT, CDR2 YYEEEE. Trimming stripped 2 bases from V and 4 bases from J, with 10 bases between. The DNA of the CDR3 is TGTGCCAGCAGCTTACAGGGTATTAATCAGCCCCAGCATTTT. It encodes CASSLQGINQPQHF.

The rearrangement joins TRBV7-3 to TRBJ2-5; D perhaps matches TRBD1 (6 bases). There are 15 residues in the CDR3. Germline CDR1 reads SGHTA; CDR2 reads FQGTGA. The V and J ends lost 3 bases and 1 base respectively, with 12 bases between them. The CDR3 here is CASSFPTGLQETQYF. The CDR3 nucleotides read TGTGCCAGCAGCTTCCCGACAGGCCTCCAAGAGACCCAGTACTTC.

This clone was found once. V usage is TRBV7-2 and J usage is TRBJ2-1, with D uncertain. The CDR3 sequence is 14 residues long. CDR1 and CDR2 (germline): SGHTA, FQGNSA. Between the trimmed V and J ends, which lost 5 bases and 4 bases, there was a span of 12 bases. The CDR3 is CASSPARWYNEQFF. CDR3 DNA sequence: TGTGCCAGCAGCCCCGCTCGGTGGTACAATGAGCAGTTCTTC.

The chain recombines TRBV28 with TRBJ1-6; 8 bases agree with TRBD1. Germline CDR1 and CDR2: MDHEN and SYDVKM. The CDR3 is made up of 14 amino acids. Trimming cost V 5 bases and J 10 bases; bases outside gene matches: 7. CDR3 sequence (DNA): TGTGCCAGCAGTCCGGGACAGGAGGGCTCACCCCTCCACTTT. Translating gives CASSPGQEGSPLHF.

This rearrangement joins TRBV9 to TRBJ1-2; possible D gene TRBD1, 6 bases. CDR3 size: 18 residues. V lost 0 bases, J lost 4 bases, and 22 bases lay in between. The V gene's germline CDR1 is SGDLS and CDR2 YYNGEE. CDR3 nucleotide sequence: TGTGCCAGCAGCGTAGGGGGTCCCACAGGGTCTCTCCTCTATGGCTACACCTTC. It encodes CASSVGGPTGSLLYGYTF.

This clone was counted once. The rearrangement uses TRBV25-1 and TRBJ2-1; 12 nucleotides match TRBD1. J lost 4 bases, V lost 4 bases, and 2 bases had no gene match. Germline assignment: CDR1 MGHDK and CDR2 SYGVNS. The CDR3 contains 15 residues. The CDR3 is CASSGGQGAYNEQFF. The CDR3 DNA is TGTGCCAGCAGTGGGGGACAGGGGGCGTACAATGAGCAGTTCTTC.

V usage is TRBV30 and J usage is TRBJ1-4; weak D call: TRBD1 (5 bases). Germline V gene data show CDR1 as GTSNPN and CDR2 as SVGIG (reference sequence). CDR3 length: 14 amino acids. Trimming shortened V by 2 bases and J by 8 bases, and 15 bases separated the two germline ends. CDR3 loop: CAWSSTAYGEKLFF. CDR3 DNA sequence: TGTGCCTGGAGTTCGACAGCCTATGGGGAAAAACTGTTTTTT. The variable domain in full, with the rest retrieved from reference TRBV30 and TRBJ1-4, is SQTIHQWPATLVQPVGSPLSLECTVEGTSNPNLYWYRQAAGRGLQLLFYSVGIGQISSEVPQNLSASRPQDRQFILSSKKLLLSDSGFYLCAWSSTAYGEKLFFGSGTQLSVL.

This chain connects TRBV19 to TRBJ2-3, with D tentatively TRBD2 (5 bases). CDR3 length: 16 amino acids. In germline, CDR1 is LNHDA, CDR2 SQIVND (reference sequence). Deletions cut 7 bases from V and 0 bases from J, with 17 bases between. The CDR3: CASTPNSGSSTDTQYF. The CDR3 nucleotides are TGTGCCAGTACCCCCAACAGCGGCTCTAGCACAGATACGCAGTATTTT. The complete variable domain, with remaining parts taken from reference TRBV19 and TRBJ2-3, reads DGGITQSPKYLFRKEGQNVTLSCEQNLNHDAMYWYRQDPGQGLRLIYYSQIVNDFQKGDIAEGYSVSREKKESFPLTVTSAQKNPTAFYLCASTPNSGSSTDTQYFGPGTRLTVL.

The rearrangement uses TRBV2 and TRBJ1-6; perhaps TRBD1 as D (5 bases). The germline CDR1 and CDR2 sequences are SNHLY and FYNNEI. Trimming took 2 bases from V and 10 from J, leaving 18 bases between them. This CDR3 has 16 residues. CDR3: CASSELAPGGNSPLHF. The CDR3 bases are TGTGCCAGCAGTGAATTGGCCCCTGGGGGGAACTCACCCCTCCACTTT. Based on the CDR3 plus reference TRBV2 and TRBJ1-6, the full variable domain is EPEVTQTPSHQVTQMGQEVILRCVPISNHLYFYWYRQILGQKVEFLVSFYNNEISEKSEIFDDQFSVERPDGSNFTLKIRSTKLEDSAMYFCASSELAPGGNSPLHFGNGTRLTVT.

The CDR3 reads CASSFSVTGELFF. For the CDR3, the DNA is TGTGCCAGCAGCTTCTCGGTGACCGGGGAGCTGTTTTTT. This chain connects TRBV7-8 to TRBJ2-2; D uncertain. This CDR3 contains 13 residues. V lost 3 bases and J lost 5, with 7 bases in between. Germline lookup yields CDR1 SGHVS and CDR2 FQNEAQ.

V is TRBV27 and J is TRBJ1-4; TRBD1 agrees at 7 bases. J was trimmed by 0 bases and V by 7 bases; bases with no gene match: 2. Germline-derived CDR1 and CDR2 are MNHEY and SMNVEV (reference sequence). The CDR3 has 14 amino acids. CDR3 DNA sequence: TGTGCCAGCAAGGGGGCCGCAACTAATGAAAAACTGTTTTTT. It codes for CASKGAATNEKLFF. The full variable domain, its missing parts supplied by reference TRBV27 and TRBJ1-4, is EAQVTQNPRYLITVTGKKLTVTCSQNMNHEYMSWYRQDPGLGLRQIYYSMNVEVTDKGDVPEGYKVSRKEKRNFPLILESPSPNQTSLYFCASKGAATNEKLFFGSGTQLSVL.